A single sample gave rise to the 2 T cell receptor beta chains below, sequenced in a study of a mutant IDH1 vaccine in newly diagnosed glioma. The antigens these receptors bind are not known. Data came from immunoSEQ multiplex PCR; TCRdb stores just in-frame clones and leaves some out. The table shows around 94,000 clones, with roughly nine tenths occurring only once. Time point in this sample: week 47, end of study. One vaccine dose held 300 ug of mutant IDH1 20-mer peptide and came with topical imiquimod. The sample was PBMCs, taken from a glioma patient whose treatment included an IDH1 peptide vaccine. Every receptor here comes from a woman aged 50 to 65 with glioma.

This clone has just a few counts. This chain connects TRBV4-1 to TRBJ1-5, with D unresolved. V lost 3 bases and J lost 1, with 10 bases in between. The CDR3 runs 15 residues. CDR1 and CDR2 (germline): MGHRA, YSYEKL. The DNA for the CDR3 is TGCGCCAGCAGCCAGGTGGCACAGAGCAATCAGCCCCAGCATTTT. It encodes CASSQVAQSNQPQHF.

The chain is built from TRBV9 and TRBJ2-1; possible D gene TRBD2, 5 bases. The V gene lost 0 bases and the J gene lost 4 bases, with 11 bases spanning the gap. Germline CDR1 is SGDLS and CDR2 is YYNGEE. This CDR3 comprises 15 residues. CDR3 sequence: CASSVEAEIYNEQFF. Here the CDR3 DNA reads TGTGCCAGCAGCGTAGAAGCGGAGATATACAATGAGCAGTTCTTC. The variable domain in full, completed from reference TRBV9 and TRBJ2-1, reads DSGVTQTPKHLITATGQRVTLRCSPRSGDLSVYWYQQSLDQGLQFLIQYYNGEERAKGNILERFSAQQFPDLHSELNLSSLELGDSALYFCASSVEAEIYNEQFFGPGTRLTVL.